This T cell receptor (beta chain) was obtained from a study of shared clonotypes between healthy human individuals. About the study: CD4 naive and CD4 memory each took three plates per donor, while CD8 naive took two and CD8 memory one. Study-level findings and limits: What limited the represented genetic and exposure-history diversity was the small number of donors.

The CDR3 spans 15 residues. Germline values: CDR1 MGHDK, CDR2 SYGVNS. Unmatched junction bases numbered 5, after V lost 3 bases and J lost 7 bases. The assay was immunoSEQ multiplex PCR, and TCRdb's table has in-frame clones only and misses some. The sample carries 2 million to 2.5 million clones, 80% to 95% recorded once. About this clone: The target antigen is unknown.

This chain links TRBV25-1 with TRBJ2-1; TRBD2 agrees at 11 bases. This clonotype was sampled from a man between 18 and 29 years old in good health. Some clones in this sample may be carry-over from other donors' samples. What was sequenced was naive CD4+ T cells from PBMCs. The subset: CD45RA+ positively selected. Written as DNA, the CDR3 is TGTGCCAGCAGTGACCGAGGGACTAGCGGAAATGAGCAGTTCTTC. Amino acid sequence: CASSDRGTSGNEQFF.